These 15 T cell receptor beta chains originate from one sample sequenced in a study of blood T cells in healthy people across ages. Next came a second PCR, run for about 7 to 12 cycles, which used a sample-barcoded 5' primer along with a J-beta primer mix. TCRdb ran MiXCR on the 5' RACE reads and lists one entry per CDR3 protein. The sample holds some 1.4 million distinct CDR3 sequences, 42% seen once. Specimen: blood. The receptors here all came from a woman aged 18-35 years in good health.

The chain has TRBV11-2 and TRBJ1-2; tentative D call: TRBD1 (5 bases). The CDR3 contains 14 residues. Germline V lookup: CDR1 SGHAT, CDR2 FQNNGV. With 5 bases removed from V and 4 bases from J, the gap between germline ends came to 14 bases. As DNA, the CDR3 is TGTGCCAGCAGCCCCGGGGCTGGGGCCTATGGCTACACCTTC. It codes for CASSPGAGAYGYTF.

The CDR3 sequence: CASSYSTGVSDEQYF. For the CDR3, the DNA is TGTGCCAGCAGTTATTCAACCGGGGTTTCGGACGAGCAGTACTTC. V is TRBV6-5 and J is TRBJ2-7, with D perhaps TRBD2 (5 bases). The CDR3 consists of 15 residues. With 3 bases removed from V and 5 bases from J, the gap between germline ends came to 17 bases. Germline V gene lookup returns CDR1 MNHEY and CDR2 SVGAGI.

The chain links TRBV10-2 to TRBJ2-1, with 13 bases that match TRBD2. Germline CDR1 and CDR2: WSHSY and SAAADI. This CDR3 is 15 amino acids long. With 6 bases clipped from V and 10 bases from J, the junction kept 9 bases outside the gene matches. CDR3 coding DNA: TGCGCCAGCAGGAGCGGACTAGCGGGAGACGGGGAGCAGTTCTTC. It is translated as CASRSGLAGDGEQFF.

CDR3 bases: TGCGCCAGCAGCCCTCCCGACAGGGAACCCTATGGCTACACCTTC. It translates to CASSPPDREPYGYTF. The rearrangement links TRBV4-1 to TRBJ1-2; 7 nucleotides align to TRBD1. V lost 4 bases and J lost 4; bases outside the gene matches: 9. This CDR3 has 15 residues. CDR1 and CDR2 (germline): MGHRA, YSYEKL.

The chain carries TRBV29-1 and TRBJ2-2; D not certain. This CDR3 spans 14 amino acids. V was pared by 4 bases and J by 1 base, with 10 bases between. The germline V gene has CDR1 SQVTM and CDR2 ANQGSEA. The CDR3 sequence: CSVVNPQNTGELFF. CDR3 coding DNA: TGCAGCGTTGTGAACCCACAGAACACCGGGGAGCTGTTTTTT.

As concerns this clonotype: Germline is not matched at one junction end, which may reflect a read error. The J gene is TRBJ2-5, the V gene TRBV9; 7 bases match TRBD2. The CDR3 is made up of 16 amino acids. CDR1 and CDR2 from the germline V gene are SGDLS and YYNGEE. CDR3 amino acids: CANSVAGLAVQETQYF. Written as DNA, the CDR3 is TGTGCCAACAGCGTAGCTGGCCTAGCGGTCCAAGAGACCCAGTACTTC.

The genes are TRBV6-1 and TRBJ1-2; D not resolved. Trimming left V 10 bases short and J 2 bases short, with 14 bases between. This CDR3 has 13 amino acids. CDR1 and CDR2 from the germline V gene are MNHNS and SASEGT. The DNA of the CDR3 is TGTGCCACAAACCCCCAGTTCAACTATGGCTACACCTTC. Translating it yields CATNPQFNYGYTF.

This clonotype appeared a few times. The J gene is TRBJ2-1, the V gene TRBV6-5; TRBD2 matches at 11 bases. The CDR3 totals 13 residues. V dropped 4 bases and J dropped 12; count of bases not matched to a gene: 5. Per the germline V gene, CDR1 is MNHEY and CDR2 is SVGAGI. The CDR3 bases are TGTGCCAGCAGTTTGGGACTAGCGGTAGGGCAGTTCTTC. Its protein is CASSLGLAVGQFF.

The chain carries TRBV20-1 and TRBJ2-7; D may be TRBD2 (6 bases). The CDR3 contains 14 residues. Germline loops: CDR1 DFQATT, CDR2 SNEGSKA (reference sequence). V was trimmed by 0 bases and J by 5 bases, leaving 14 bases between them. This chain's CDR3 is CSARDNGGVDEQYF. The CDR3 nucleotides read TGCAGTGCTAGAGATAACGGGGGAGTGGACGAGCAGTACTTC.

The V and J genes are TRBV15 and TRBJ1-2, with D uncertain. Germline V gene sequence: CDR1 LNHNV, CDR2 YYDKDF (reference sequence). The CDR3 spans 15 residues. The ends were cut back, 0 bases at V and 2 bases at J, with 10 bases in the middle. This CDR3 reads CATSRDKGGNYGYTF. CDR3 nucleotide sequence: TGTGCCACCAGCAGAGATAAGGGCGGAAACTATGGCTACACCTTC.

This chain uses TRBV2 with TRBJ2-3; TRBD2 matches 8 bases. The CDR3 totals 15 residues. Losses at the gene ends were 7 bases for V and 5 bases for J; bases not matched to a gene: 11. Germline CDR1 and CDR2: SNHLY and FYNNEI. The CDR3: CASIANSGAGDTQYF. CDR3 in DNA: TGTGCCAGCATCGCCAATAGCGGGGCTGGAGATACGCAGTATTTT.

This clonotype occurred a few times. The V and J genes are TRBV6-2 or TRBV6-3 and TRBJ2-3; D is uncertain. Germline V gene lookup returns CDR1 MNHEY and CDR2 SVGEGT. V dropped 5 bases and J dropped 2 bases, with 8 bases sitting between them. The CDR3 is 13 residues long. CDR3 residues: CASSPYDTDTQYF. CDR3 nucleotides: TGTGCCAGCAGTCCCTACGACACAGATACGCAGTATTTT.

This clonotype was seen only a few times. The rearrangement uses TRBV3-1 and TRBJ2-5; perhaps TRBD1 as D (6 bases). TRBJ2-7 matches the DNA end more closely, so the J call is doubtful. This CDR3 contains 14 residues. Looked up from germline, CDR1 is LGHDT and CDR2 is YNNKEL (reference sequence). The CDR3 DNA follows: TGTGCCAGCAGCCAACCCGGACAGCCTTCCGAGCAGTACTTC. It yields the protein CASSQPGQPSEQYF.

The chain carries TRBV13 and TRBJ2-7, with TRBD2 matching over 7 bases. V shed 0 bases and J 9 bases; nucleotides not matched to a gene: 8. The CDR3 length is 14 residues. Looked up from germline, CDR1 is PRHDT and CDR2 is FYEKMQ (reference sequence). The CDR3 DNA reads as TGTGCCAGCAGCTTAGGCCTTGGGGGGGTCGTGCAGTACTTC. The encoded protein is CASSLGLGGVVQYF.

For the CDR3, the DNA is TGTGCCATCAGTGATGGTGTCAGTATGGGTTCACCCCTCCACTTT. This translates into CAISDGVSMGSPLHF. The chain has TRBV10-3 and TRBJ1-6; D gene uncertain. This CDR3 spans 15 amino acids. The ends were cut back, 3 bases at V and 9 bases at J, with 15 bases in the middle. Germline values: CDR1 ENHRY, CDR2 SYGVKD.